The 20 T cell receptor beta chains reported below all come from one sample, sequenced in a study of patients and donors after allogeneic stem cell transplantation. A single record per CDR3 protein comes from TCRdb applying MiXCR to the RT-PCR reads. The sample includes 85,000 to 90,000 distinct CDR3 sequences, roughly 52% seen only once; the top ten take under 70%. Input material: blood, either unsorted or a sorted T cell fraction (not recorded which). These receptors all come from a human donor who was either an allogeneic HSCT recipient or a stem cell or donor lymphocyte infusion donor (not recorded which). It is not recorded whose cells these are; they may come from a transplant donor.

The V and J genes are TRBV28 and TRBJ2-3; 8 positions agree with TRBD2. V dropped 4 bases and J dropped 2; count of bases not matched to a gene: 5. The CDR3 has 15 residues. The germline V gene has CDR1 MDHEN and CDR2 SYDVKM. DNA of the CDR3: TGTGCCAGCAGTTCCCAGCGGGAGTTCACAGATACGCAGTATTTT. Translating it yields CASSSQREFTDTQYF.

The J gene is TRBJ2-5, the V gene TRBV25-1; TRBD1 is a possible D gene (6 bases). CDR3 length: 14 residues. V lost 6 bases and J 5 bases, leaving 16 bases between the germline ends. CDR1 and CDR2 (germline): MGHDK, SYGVNS. CDR3 nucleotides: TGTGCCAGCAGCCCGAGGAACAGGGCCGAGACCCAGTACTTC. Translated, it gives CASSPRNRAETQYF.

The chain joins TRBV12-3 or TRBV12-4 to TRBJ1-2; the D is unclear. Trimming stripped 4 bases from V and 5 bases from J, with 14 bases between. The CDR3 is 14 amino acids. The CDR3 DNA reads TGTGCCAGCAGTTCCCCGGCAACGGATTATGGCTACACCTTC. Residues: CASSSPATDYGYTF.

This clonotype has only a few counts. This chain connects TRBV10-3 to TRBJ1-5, with D uncertain. V lost 4 bases, J lost 2 bases, and 9 bases lay in between. CDR1 ENHRY and CDR2 SYGVKD come from the germline V gene. This CDR3 spans 14 amino acids. The CDR3: CAISGGEGNQPQHF. CDR3 DNA sequence: TGTGCCATCAGTGGGGGAGAGGGCAATCAGCCCCAGCATTTT.

The V and J genes are TRBV20-1 and TRBJ2-7; 12 nucleotides align to TRBD2. This CDR3 region has 15 residues. Germline CDR1 reads DFQATT; CDR2 reads SNEGSKA (reference sequence). Unmatched junction bases numbered 7, after V lost 1 base and J lost 6 bases. CDR3 sequence: CSARGLAGVTSEQYF. DNA of the CDR3: TGCAGTGCTAGAGGACTAGCGGGAGTAACAAGCGAGCAGTACTTC.

Many counts were recorded for this clonotype. This chain uses TRBV7-8 with TRBJ1-1; D is unresolved. CDR1 and CDR2 from the germline V gene are SGHVS and FQNEAQ. The CDR3 has 15 residues. The ends were cut back, 5 bases at V and 4 bases at J, with 17 bases in the middle. The DNA of the CDR3 is TGTGCCAGCAGCCTATCCCCAAACGTAGGCACTGAAGCTTTCTTT. Amino acids: CASSLSPNVGTEAFF. The whole variable domain, filled in from reference TRBV7-8 and TRBJ1-1, reads GAGVSQSPRYKVAKRGQDVALRCDPISGHVSLFWYQQALGQGPEFLTYFQNEAQLDKSGLPSDRFFAERPEGSVSTLKIQRTQQEDSAVYLCASSLSPNVGTEAFFGQGTRLTVV.

The chain couples TRBV6-5 to TRBJ1-5, with a weak D call TRBD1 (6 bases). The ends were cut back, 6 bases at V and 4 bases at J, with 16 bases in the middle. The CDR3 is 15 residues long. From germline, CDR1 is MNHEY and CDR2 SVGAGI. The CDR3: CASRSRQTGNQPQHF. CDR3 DNA: TGTGCCAGCAGATCCCGGCAAACAGGGAATCAGCCCCAGCATTTT.

V and J are TRBV29-1 and TRBJ2-7, with a weak D call TRBD1 (5 bases). CDR3 length: 13 residues. The V end lost 1 base, the J end lost 7 bases, and 14 bases lay between the germline ends. CDR1 and CDR2 from the germline V gene are SQVTM and ANQGSEA. Here the CDR3 DNA reads TGCAGCGTTGAAGTGCAGGGCCTGGGGGAGCAGTACTTC. Translating it yields CSVEVQGLGEQYF.

The rearrangement uses TRBV7-9 and TRBJ2-7, with D possibly being TRBD1 or TRBD2 (5 bases each). Germline CDR1 reads SEHNR; CDR2 reads FQNEAQ (reference sequence). Trimming shortened V by 1 base and J by 3 bases, and 13 bases separated the two germline ends. CDR3 length: 15 amino acids. CDR3 nucleotide sequence: TGTGCCAGCAGCTTAGTGGAGAGTGGGGGCTACGAGCAGTACTTC. Residues: CASSLVESGGYEQYF.

The chain links TRBV12-3 or TRBV12-4 to TRBJ1-3; D gene ambiguous. The CDR3 length is 16 residues. Trimming pared 3 bases from V and 0 bases from J, leaving 12 bases between. The CDR3 region is CASSFMVAVSGNTIYF. CDR3 in DNA: TGTGCCAGCAGTTTTATGGTCGCTGTCTCTGGAAACACCATATATTTT.

This chain joins TRBV29-1 and TRBJ2-3, with 7 bases that match TRBD1. CDR1 SQVTM and CDR2 ANQGSEA come from the germline V gene. The CDR3 spans 12 residues. J gave up 0 bases and V 7 bases, and 1 base lay outside the gene matches. CDR3 in DNA: TGCAGCGCGACAGGGAGCACAGATACGCAGTATTTT. It translates to CSATGSTDTQYF.

There are a few counts of this clonotype. The chain combines TRBV20-1 with TRBJ1-2, with D possibly matching TRBD1 (6 bases). V was cut by 4 bases and J by 2 bases, with 11 bases left in between. CDR1 and CDR2 from the germline V gene are DFQATT and SNEGSKA (reference sequence). This CDR3 spans 13 amino acids. In DNA form, the CDR3 reads TGCAGTGCTACCGGGACACCCAACTATGGCTACACCTTC. This sequence encodes CSATGTPNYGYTF.

The chain couples TRBV5-1 to TRBJ2-1; D remains ambiguous. Trimming took 3 bases from V and 9 from J, leaving 28 bases between them. This CDR3 has 18 amino acids. Germline V CDR1 and CDR2: SGHRS, YFSETQ. The CDR3 DNA reads as TGCGCCAGCAGCTCTCTACCGCCTTGGCAGGTCAGAGAAAGTGAGCAGTTCTTC. Translation: CASSSLPPWQVRESEQFF.

The V and J genes are TRBV28 and TRBJ2-1, with TRBD2 matching 7 bases. This CDR3 has 14 amino acids. CDR1 is MDHEN and CDR2 is SYDVKM in the germline V gene. Losses at the gene ends were 7 bases for V and 3 bases for J; bases not matched to a gene: 6. The CDR3 sequence is CASIGREYYNEQFF. CDR3 coding DNA: TGTGCCAGCATCGGGCGGGAGTACTACAATGAGCAGTTCTTC.

There are a few counts of this clonotype. The chain carries TRBV11-3 and TRBJ1-2; 7 bases agree with TRBD1. After removal of 4 bases from V and 8 bases from J, the junction contained 4 bases not matched to a gene. Germline values: CDR1 SGHNT, CDR2 YENEEA. This CDR3 is built from 12 residues. The CDR3 is CASSSGGQGYTF. In nucleotides, the CDR3 is TGTGCCAGCAGCTCTGGGGGACAGGGCTACACCTTC.

This clonotype was detected a few times. This sequence joins TRBV9 and TRBJ1-1, with D possibly TRBD1 on 6 matching bases. Trimming shortened V by 3 bases and J by 4 bases, and 13 bases separated the two germline ends. CDR1 and CDR2 from the germline V gene are SGDLS and YYNGEE. The CDR3 totals 14 residues. CDR3 DNA: TGTGCCAGCAGCGGCAGGGGTTGGGGCACTGAAGCTTTCTTT. This codes for CASSGRGWGTEAFF.

This clonotype was detected only once. This rearrangement joins TRBV5-1 to TRBJ1-3; D perhaps matches TRBD1 (6 bases). Germline CDR1 reads SGHRS; CDR2 reads YFSETQ. The CDR3 has 18 amino acids. The V gene lost 0 bases and the J gene lost 0 bases, with 16 bases spanning the gap. CDR3 loop: CASSLDRRTAYSGNTIYF. The CDR3 region has the DNA TGCGCCAGCAGCTTGGACCGGAGGACAGCGTACTCTGGAAACACCATATATTTT.

The J gene is TRBJ1-5, the V gene TRBV5-1, with unresolved D. The CDR3 covers 13 residues. The ends were cut back, 3 bases at V and 2 bases at J, with 6 bases in the middle. The germline CDR1 and CDR2 sequences are SGHRS and YFSETQ. The DNA for the CDR3 is TGCGCCAGCAGCTCCATGGGCAATCAGCCCCAGCATTTT. This gives the protein CASSSMGNQPQHF.

This chain joins TRBV7-2 and TRBJ1-2; D is unresolved. Germline V CDR1 and CDR2: SGHTA, FQGNSA. The V end was cut by 5 bases, the J end by 6 bases, with 16 bases between. CDR3 length equals 14 residues. CDR3 nucleotide sequence: TGTGCCAGCAGCCCCCCGGGAGGGCTAAATGGCTACACCTTC. The encoded protein is CASSPPGGLNGYTF.

This chain uses TRBV20-1 with TRBJ1-5, with D tentatively TRBD1 (6 bases). CDR1 is DFQATT and CDR2 is SNEGSKA in the germline V gene (reference sequence). V gave up 6 bases and J gave up 1 base, with 10 bases separating them. The CDR3 has 13 amino acids. The CDR3 coding sequence is TGCAGTGCCCGAGGGGGGAGCAATCAGCCCCAGCATTTT. The encoded protein is CSARGGSNQPQHF.